The T cell receptor (beta chain) under discussion was sequenced for a study of early T cells in non-severe SARS-CoV-2 infection. Looking at the study overall: Unsorted whole blood bulk RNA was sequenced, with unpaired chains.

Findings of the study overall: There was a bias toward anti-spike CD8 responses in VDJdb matching, which missed private and CD4 specificities.

Looked up from germline, CDR1 is MNHEY and CDR2 is SVGEGT. V shed 7 bases and J shed 3 bases, with 15 bases lying between them. The CDR3 loop spans 15 amino acids. On this clonotype: Its specificity is unknown.

Attachment of unique molecular identifiers was made to individual cDNA molecules. Using its own MiXCR run on the 5' RACE reads, TCRdb lists one record per CDR3 protein. The sample shows tens of thousands of distinct CDR3 sequences, about 11% of them seen only once. Sequencing was carried out using whole blood. V gene TRBV6-2 or TRBV6-3 combines with J gene TRBJ2-2, with D tentatively TRBD2 (6 bases). The origin of this receptor is an adult who was a healthcare worker with PCR-confirmed SARS-CoV-2 infection or an uninfected control (not recorded which). DNA of the CDR3: TGTGCCAGCACCCCGGGACTCGATCACACCGGGGAGCTGTTTTTT. This codes for CASTPGLDHTGELFF.